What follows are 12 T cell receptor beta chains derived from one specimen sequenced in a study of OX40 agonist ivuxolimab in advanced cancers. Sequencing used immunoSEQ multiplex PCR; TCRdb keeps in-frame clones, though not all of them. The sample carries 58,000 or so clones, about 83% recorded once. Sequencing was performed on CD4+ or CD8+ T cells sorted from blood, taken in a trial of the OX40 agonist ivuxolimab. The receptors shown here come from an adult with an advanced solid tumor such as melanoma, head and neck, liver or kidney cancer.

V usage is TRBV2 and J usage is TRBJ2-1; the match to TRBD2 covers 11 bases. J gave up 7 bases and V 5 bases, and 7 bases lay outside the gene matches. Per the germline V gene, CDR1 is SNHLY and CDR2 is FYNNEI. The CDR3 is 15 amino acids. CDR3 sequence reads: CASSYLAGGYNEQFF. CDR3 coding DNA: TGTGCCAGCAGTTATTTAGCGGGAGGGTATAATGAGCAGTTCTTC.

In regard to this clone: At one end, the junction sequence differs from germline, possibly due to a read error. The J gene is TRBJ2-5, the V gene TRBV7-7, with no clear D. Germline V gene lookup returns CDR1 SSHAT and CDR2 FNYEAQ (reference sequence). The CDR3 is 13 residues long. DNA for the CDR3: TGTGCTAGCAGCTTAAGATACCAAGAGACCCAGTACTTC. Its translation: CASSLRYQETQYF.

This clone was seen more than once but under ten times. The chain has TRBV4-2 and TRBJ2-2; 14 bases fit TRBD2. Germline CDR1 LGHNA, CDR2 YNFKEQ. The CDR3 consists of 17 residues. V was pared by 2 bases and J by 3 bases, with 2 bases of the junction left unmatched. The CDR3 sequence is CASSQPGLAGDTGELFF. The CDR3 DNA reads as TGTGCCAGCAGCCAACCGGGACTAGCGGGAGACACCGGGGAGCTGTTTTTT.

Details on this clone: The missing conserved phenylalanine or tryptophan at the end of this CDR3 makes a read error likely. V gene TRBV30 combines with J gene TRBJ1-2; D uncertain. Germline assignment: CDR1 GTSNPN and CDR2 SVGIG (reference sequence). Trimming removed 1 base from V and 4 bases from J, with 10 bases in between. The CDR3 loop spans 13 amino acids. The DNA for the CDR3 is TGTGCCTGGAGTGAAGGTTCCGGCTATGGCTACACCCTC. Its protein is CAWSEGSGYGYTL.

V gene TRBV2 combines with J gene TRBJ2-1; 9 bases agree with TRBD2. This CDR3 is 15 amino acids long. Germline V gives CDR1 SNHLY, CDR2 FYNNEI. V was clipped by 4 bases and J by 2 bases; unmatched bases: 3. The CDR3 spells CASSVIAGAYNEQFF. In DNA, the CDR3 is TGTGCCAGCAGTGTGATAGCGGGAGCCTACAATGAGCAGTTCTTC. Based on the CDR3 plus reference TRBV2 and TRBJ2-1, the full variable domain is EPEVTQTPSHQVTQMGQEVILRCVPISNHLYFYWYRQILGQKVEFLVSFYNNEISEKSEIFDDQFSVERPDGSNFTLKIRSTKLEDSAMYFCASSVIAGAYNEQFFGPGTRLTVL.

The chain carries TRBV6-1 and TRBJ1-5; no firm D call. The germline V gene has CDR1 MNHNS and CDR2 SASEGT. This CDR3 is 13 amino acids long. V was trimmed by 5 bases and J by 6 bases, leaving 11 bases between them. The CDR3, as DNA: TGTGCCAGCAGTTATTCCCTTGCTCAGCCCCAGCATTTT. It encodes CASSYSLAQPQHF.

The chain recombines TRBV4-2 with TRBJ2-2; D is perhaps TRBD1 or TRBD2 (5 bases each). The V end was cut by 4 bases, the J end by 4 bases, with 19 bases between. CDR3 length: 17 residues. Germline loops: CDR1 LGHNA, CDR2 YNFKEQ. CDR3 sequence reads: CASSRTEGSQGTGELFF. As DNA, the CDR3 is TGTGCCAGCAGCCGAACTGAGGGGAGCCAGGGCACCGGGGAGCTGTTTTTT.

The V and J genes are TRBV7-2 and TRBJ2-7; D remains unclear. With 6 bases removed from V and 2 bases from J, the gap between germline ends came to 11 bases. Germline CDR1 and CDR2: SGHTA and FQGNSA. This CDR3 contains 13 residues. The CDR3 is CASRAPPTYEQYF. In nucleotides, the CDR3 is TGTGCCAGCAGGGCTCCTCCAACCTACGAGCAGTACTTC.

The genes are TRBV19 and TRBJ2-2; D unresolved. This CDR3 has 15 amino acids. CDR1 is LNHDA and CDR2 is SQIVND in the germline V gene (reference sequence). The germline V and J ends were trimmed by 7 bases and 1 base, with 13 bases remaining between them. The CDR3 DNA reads TGTGCCAGTAATAATGCATTGGGGAACACCGGGGAGCTGTTTTTT. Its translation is CASNNALGNTGELFF.

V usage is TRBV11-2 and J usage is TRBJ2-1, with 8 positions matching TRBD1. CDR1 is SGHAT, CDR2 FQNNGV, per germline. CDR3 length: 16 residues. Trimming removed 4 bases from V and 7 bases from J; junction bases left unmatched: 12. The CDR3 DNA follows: TGTGCCAGCAGCTCCTTACAGGGGGTTAGCACGAATGAGCAGTTCTTC. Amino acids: CASSSLQGVSTNEQFF.

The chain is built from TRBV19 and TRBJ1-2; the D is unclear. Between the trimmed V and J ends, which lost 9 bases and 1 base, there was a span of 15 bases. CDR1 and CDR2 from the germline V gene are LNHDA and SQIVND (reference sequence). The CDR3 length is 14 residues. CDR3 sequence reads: CASQLRHNNYGYTF. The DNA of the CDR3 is TGTGCCAGCCAGCTCCGGCACAATAACTATGGCTACACCTTC.

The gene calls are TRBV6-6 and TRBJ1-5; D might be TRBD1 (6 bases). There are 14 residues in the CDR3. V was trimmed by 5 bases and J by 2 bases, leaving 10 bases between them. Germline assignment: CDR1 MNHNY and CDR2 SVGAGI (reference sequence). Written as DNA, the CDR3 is TGTGCCAGCAGTCCGGGACACGGCAATCAGCCCCAGCATTTT. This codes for CASSPGHGNQPQHF.